This is a list of T cell receptor beta chains from one sample in a study of cytomegalovirus exposure and HLA in healthy donors. Assay: immunoSEQ multiplex PCR; the TCRdb copy retains only in-frame clones and omits some. The data show about 200,000 clones, more than 75% seen once. Sequences were obtained from PBMCs. The receptors come from a woman aged 45-65 years in good health and CMV-seropositive. Both conserved end residues are part of each CDR3. D genes are given only for firm matches. Clone size, where shown, is once, few, many, or a class for clones that have expanded.

clone_size j_call v_call d_call cdr3_nt cdr3_aa
. TRBJ1-4 TRBV10-3 TRBD1 TGTGCCATCAGTCGCGACGGGACAGGGAATGAAAAACTGTTTTTT CAISRDGTGNEKLFF
. TRBJ2-1 TRBV28 TRBD1 TGTGCCAGCAGTCTGGGGGACAGGGATAACAATGAGCAGTTCTTC CASSLGDRDNNEQFF
few TRBJ2-2 TRBV9 TRBD2 TGTGCCAGCACTCTAGCGGGGGCCACCGGGGAGCTGTTTTTT CASTLAGATGELFF
. TRBJ2-7 TRBV27 . TGTGCCAGCAGCCCCGTGGGCGTACGGCAGAACTCCTACGAGCAGTACTTC CASSPVGVRQNSYEQYF
. TRBJ2-7 TRBV9 . TGTGCCAGCAGCGTAGGACAGACCTACGAGCAGTACTTC CASSVGQTYEQYF
. TRBJ2-7 TRBV14 . TGTGCCAGCAGCCAGAGGGGACTCCGATCCGCCTACGAGCAGTACTTC CASSQRGLRSAYEQYF
. TRBJ2-1 TRBV6-5 . TGTGCCAGCAGGCTCACTTCAAACAATGAGCAGTTCTTC CASRLTSNNEQFF
. TRBJ2-1 TRBV7-9 TRBD1 TGTGCCAGCAGCTTGGACAGGAGAAACAATGAGCAGTTCTTC CASSLDRRNNEQFF
once TRBJ2-7 TRBV29-1 TRBD1 TGCAGCGCCCTCCGGGACAGGTACGACGAGCAGTACTTC CSALRDRYDEQYF
once TRBJ2-5 TRBV29-1 . TGCAGCGTTGGCGAGCCCAGTGGGGCAGGGGAGACCCAGTACTTC CSVGEPSGAGETQYF
. TRBJ2-3 TRBV5-4 . TGTGCCAGCAGCTTGGGGGCAAGCACAGATACGCAGTATTTT CASSLGASTDTQYF
. TRBJ2-5 TRBV7-9 . TGTGCCAGCAGCGCCTCAAGAGGGGAGACCCAGTACTTC CASSASRGETQYF
. TRBJ1-3 TRBV7-7 TRBD1 TGTGCTAGCAGCTTAGCTCGGACAGGGGCAAGAAACACCATATATTTT CASSLARTGARNTIYF
. TRBJ2-2 TRBV27 . TGTGCCAGCAAACTCCTACAGGGACCCACCGGGGAGCTGTTTTTT CASKLLQGPTGELFF
. TRBJ2-7 TRBV7-8 TRBD1 TGTGCCAGCAGCCGGGACAGGGAAAACGCCTACGAGCAGTACTTC CASSRDRENAYEQYF
. TRBJ2-6 TRBV4-1 TRBD2 TGCGCCAGCAGCCTCGGACTAGCGGGAGGCTCTGGGGCCAACGTCCTGACTTTC CASSLGLAGGSGANVLTF
. TRBJ1-5 TRBV6-5 TRBD1 TGTGCCAGCAGTTCAGGACAGGTTCAGCCCCAGCATTTT CASSSGQVQPQHF
. TRBJ2-7 TRBV11-2 TRBD2 TGTGCCAGCAGCTTGGGACTAGCGGGGCTCGAGCAGTACTTC CASSLGLAGLEQYF
once TRBJ2-1 TRBV5-4 TRBD2 TGTGCCAGCAGCTCAACCCGGGGGGGCCAAGAGCAGTTCTTC CASSSTRGGQEQFF
. TRBJ2-3 TRBV2 . TGTGCCAGCAGTGAAAGTCAGGATCGGGACACAGATACGCAGTATTTT CASSESQDRDTDTQYF
. TRBJ2-7 TRBV19 . TGTGCCAGTAGTAATACGGGGGGCGGCGACGAGCAGTACTTC CASSNTGGGDEQYF
. TRBJ2-5 TRBV7-2 . TGTGCCAGCAGCCAGACGACAGGCCAAGGGACCCAGTACTTC CASSQTTGQGTQYF